This TCR beta chain was captured in a study of T cell changes during pregnancy in multiple sclerosis (dated by TCRdb to between 2017 and 2020). About the investigation overall: The study examined how the T cell repertoire changed over the course of pregnancy in women with multiple sclerosis.

Library generation was performed with the immunoSEQ multiplex PCR assay. The clones in this table, taken by TCRdb from immuneACCESS, are in-frame only. Not every clone is retained; where verified, under half of the shortfall comes from an unresolved V gene, and the cause of the rest is unknown. Present in this sample are 20,000 or so clones, roughly 88% of which were seen just once. 4.5% to 6% of the sample comes from the top ten. CDR3 length: 16 amino acids, cysteine to phenylalanine. This entry keeps only the CDR3 DNA: 48 bases, framed from base 1. On this clone itself: Its antigen remains undetermined. The input lacks base qualities; no much larger clone sits a single base away.

This TCR derives from a female donor in good health, enrolled as a control in a pregnancy study. The sequencing used CD8+ T cells from peripheral blood mononuclear cells, collected after pregnancy. The chain joins TRBV21-1 to TRBJ2-7; the table's D call, TRBD2, has no DNA check behind it. TRBV21-1 is a pseudogene segment. The DNA reads TGTGCCAGCAGCAACGACGCGGGGGGGCCTTACTACGAGCAGTACTTC. This is translated as CASSNDAGGPYYEQYF.